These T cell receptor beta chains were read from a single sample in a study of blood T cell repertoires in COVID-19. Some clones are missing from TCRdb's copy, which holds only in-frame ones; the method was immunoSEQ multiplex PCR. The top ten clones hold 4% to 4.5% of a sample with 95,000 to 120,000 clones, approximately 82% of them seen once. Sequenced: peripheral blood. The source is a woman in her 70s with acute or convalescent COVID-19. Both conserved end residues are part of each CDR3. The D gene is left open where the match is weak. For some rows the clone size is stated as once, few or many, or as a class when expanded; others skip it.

CASSQGRAGNTGELFF TGTGCCAGCAGCCAAGGCCGAGCGGGGAACACCGGGGAGCTGTTTTTT . TRBJ2-2 TRBV3-1/TRBV3-2 .
CASSKTGGGYEQYF TGCGCCAGCAGCAAGACAGGGGGAGGCTACGAGCAGTACTTC . TRBJ2-7 TRBV5-1 TRBD1
CASSLTGPTDTQYF TGTGCCAGCAGCCTAACAGGGCCCACAGATACGCAGTATTTT . TRBJ2-3 TRBV11-2 .
CASSLVPAGELFF TGTGCCAGCAGCTTGGTTCCAGCGGGGGAGCTGTTTTTT . TRBJ2-2 TRBV5-5 .
CASSLVAVYTEAFF TGTGCCAGCAGCTTAGTCGCGGTATACACTGAAGCTTTCTTT . TRBJ1-1 TRBV7-2 .
CASSMSSYNSPLHF TGTGCCAGTAGTATGAGCTCCTATAATTCACCCCTCCACTTT once TRBJ1-6 TRBV19 .
CASGLGLAPPDTQYF TGTGCTAGTGGTTTGGGACTAGCTCCTCCCGATACGCAGTATTTT once TRBJ2-3 TRBV12-5 TRBD2
CASSRAAGTYEQYF TGTGCCAGTAGTAGGGCAGCGGGGACCTACGAGCAGTACTTC . TRBJ2-7 TRBV19 TRBD2
CASSEGPASHEQFF TGCGCCAGCAGCGAGGGCCCCGCGTCACATGAGCAGTTCTTC . TRBJ2-1 TRBV4-1 .
CASSASVGGETQYF TGTGCCAGCAGCGCGTCGGTGGGAGGGGAGACCCAGTACTTC . TRBJ2-5 TRBV11-2 TRBD2
CASSQVGSEGGRETQYF TGTGCCAGCAGCCAAGTGGGGAGCGAGGGGGGGAGAGAGACCCAGTACTTC . TRBJ2-5 TRBV4-2 .
CASSQDRPASGTDTQYF TGTGCCAGCAGCCAAGATCGTCCAGCGAGCGGCACAGATACGCAGTATTTT . TRBJ2-3 TRBV3-1/TRBV3-2 .
CASSVEVGRETQYF TGTGCCAGCAGCGTAGAGGTCGGGAGGGAGACCCAGTACTTC . TRBJ2-5 TRBV9 TRBD2
CASSDNGQGAETQYF TGTGCCAGCAGTGACAACGGTCAGGGGGCTGAGACCCAGTACTTC . TRBJ2-5 TRBV9 TRBD1
CATSRAYSRAGTGNQPQHF TGTGCCACCAGCAGAGCTTATTCCCGAGCCGGGACAGGTAATCAGCCCCAGCATTTT . TRBJ1-5 TRBV15 TRBD1
CATSRDPGTGRYNEQFF TGTGCCACCAGCAGAGATCCCGGGACAGGGCGGTACAATGAGCAGTTCTTC . TRBJ2-1 TRBV15 TRBD1
CASRSTQGFNTEAFF TGTGCCAGCAGGTCGACCCAGGGGTTTAACACTGAAGCTTTCTTT . TRBJ1-1 TRBV28 .
CARSLGGGNEQFF TGTGCCAGAAGCTTGGGGGGCGGCAATGAGCAGTTCTTC . TRBJ2-1 TRBV5-3 .